One sample yielded the 3 T cell receptor beta chains listed below, sequenced in a study of blood T cell repertoires in COVID-19. TCRdb's table, derived via immunoSEQ multiplex PCR, lists solely in-frame clones and lacks some. The sample yields some 100,000 clones, more than 75% seen once. The sequenced material came from peripheral blood. The receptors were gathered from a human donor in a cohort sampled during active COVID-19.

The V gene is TRBV12-5, the J gene TRBJ1-3; D may be TRBD1 (5 bases). V was shortened by 0 bases and J by 5 bases, with 14 bases between the two germline ends. This CDR3 spans 16 amino acids. Per the germline V gene, CDR1 is LGHNT and CDR2 is FRNRAP. Written as DNA, the CDR3 is TGTGCTAGTGGTTTGGTACTTGGGGCAAGTAGAAACACCATATATTTT. It translates to CASGLVLGASRNTIYF.

This chain uses TRBV10-3 with TRBJ2-2; 8 bases map to TRBD2. This CDR3 contains 15 residues. V lost 6 bases and J lost 6; bases outside the gene matches: 9. CDR1 is ENHRY, CDR2 SYGVKD, per germline. The CDR3: CAISTGREGAGELFF. CDR3 DNA: TGTGCCATCAGCACCGGGAGGGAGGGCGCCGGGGAGCTGTTTTTT.

The chain couples TRBV9 to TRBJ2-2, with D unclear. The V gene's germline CDR1 is SGDLS and CDR2 YYNGEE. V was clipped by 2 bases and J by 7 bases, with 6 bases between them. This CDR3 is 12 amino acids long. In DNA, the CDR3 is TGTGCCAGCAGCGTCTCCAGCGGGGAGCTGTTTTTT. Amino acid sequence: CASSVSSGELFF.